Below, one TCR beta chain is given with its context. The antigen remains unidentified. These data come from a study of blood T cells in healthy people across ages. Notes on the study in general: It was the long-lived donors that had more naive CD4+ cells and higher diversity than aged donors.

CDR1 SEHNR and CDR2 FQNEAQ come from the germline V gene (reference sequence). The CDR3 has 13 residues. Trimming pared 2 bases from V and 7 bases from J, leaving 9 bases between. In terms of origin and age, donors were healthy Caucasian individuals from Russia aged 6 to 90. It was with a sample-barcoded 5' primer and a J-beta primer mix that a second PCR of roughly 6 to 12 cycles was run. TCRdb used MiXCR to reprocess the 5' RACE reads, holding one entry per CDR3 protein. The sample holds 1.4 million or so distinct CDR3 sequences, less than 45% seen once. What was sequenced was blood. V usage is TRBV7-9 and J usage is TRBJ1-5; D unclear. The sequence was obtained from a woman aged 18-29 years in good health. CDR3 DNA sequence: TGTGCCAGCAGCTTAATGCCTGACCAGCCCCAGCATTTT. Protein product: CASSLMPDQPQHF.